The next 27 T cell receptor beta chains were all read from a single sample in a study of neurological immune-mediated disorders. The sample's time point: longitudinal time-point 1 (baseline). Each CDR3 protein gets one entry after TCRdb re-called the 5' RACE reads with MiXCR. The sample records about 71,000 distinct CDR3 sequences, about 9.4% being singletons. The specimen sequenced was PBMCs. These receptors were collected from a man aged 30-40 years in good health.

The sample holds many counts of this clonotype. The V gene is TRBV7-2, the J gene TRBJ2-2; 9 bases agree with TRBD2. V was clipped by 5 bases and J by 6 bases; unmatched bases: 16. The CDR3 has 18 residues. Germline V CDR1 and CDR2: SGHTA, FQGNSA. CDR3 in DNA: TGTGCCAGCAGCCCCTTCTTCGGGCTAGCGGGACCGGCCGGGGAGCTGTTTTTT. It codes for CASSPFFGLAGPAGELFF.

This clonotype came up many times. V gene TRBV12-3 or TRBV12-4 combines with J gene TRBJ2-1; TRBD2 is a possible D gene (6 bases). This CDR3 is built from 19 residues. Trimming cost V 1 base and J 4 bases, with 23 bases left between them. The CDR3 DNA follows: TGTGCCAGCAGTTTAGGGACCCGGGGTAGCGGAGCTTTTTACAATGAGCAGTTCTTC. Its translation: CASSLGTRGSGAFYNEQFF.

This clonotype is categorized as medium-sized. The V call is TRBV28, the J call TRBJ2-1; D remains unclear. CDR3 length: 13 amino acids. Germline V gene lookup returns CDR1 MDHEN and CDR2 SYDVKM. V lost 5 bases and J 5 bases, leaving 10 bases between the germline ends. CDR3 residues: CASSPVQNNEQFF. CDR3 coding DNA: TGTGCCAGCAGTCCCGTTCAGAACAATGAGCAGTTCTTC.

In its sample, this clonotype was seen many times. The V gene is TRBV5-1, the J gene TRBJ2-4; TRBD2 matches 7 bases. The length of the CDR3 is 15 residues. V shed 5 bases, J shed 3 bases, and the junction held 8 bases outside the gene matches. Per the germline V gene, CDR1 is SGHRS and CDR2 is YFSETQ. CDR3 bases: TGCGCCAGCAGTGGGGGGGAGTCAGGCAAAAACATTCAGTACTTC. Amino acids: CASSGGESGKNIQYF. Drawing the rest from reference TRBV5-1 and TRBJ2-4, the complete variable domain is KAGVTQTPRYLIKTRGQQVTLSCSPISGHRSVSWYQQTPGQGLQFLFEYFSETQRNKGNFPGRFSGRQFSNSRSEMNVSTLELGDSALYLCASSGGESGKNIQYFGAGTRLSVL.

This clonotype was detected ten times or more. The CDR3 loop reads CASTTADLGVNQPQHF. CDR3 DNA sequence: TGTGCCAGCACCACAGCGGACTTAGGCGTCAATCAGCCCCAGCATTTT. V is TRBV6-2 or TRBV6-3 and J is TRBJ1-5, with D unclear. The length of the CDR3 is 16 residues. V lost 7 bases, J lost 3 bases, and 19 bases lay in between. Germline CDR1 is MNHEY and CDR2 is SVGEGT.

There are many counts of this clonotype. CDR3 coding DNA: TGTGCCAGCAGTTACTCGATGGGGTACGAGCAGTACTTC. This translates into CASSYSMGYEQYF. The chain recombines TRBV6-5 with TRBJ2-7; unclear D gene. The ends were cut back, 0 bases at V and 4 bases at J, with 7 bases in the middle. CDR3 size: 13 residues. Germline V gives CDR1 MNHEY, CDR2 SVGAGI.

Ten or more counts support this clonotype. The chain recombines TRBV29-1 with TRBJ2-3; weak D call: TRBD1 (6 bases). The CDR3 loop spans 13 amino acids. Deletions cut 5 bases from V and 0 bases from J, with 9 bases between. The germline V gene has CDR1 SQVTM and CDR2 ANQGSEA. This CDR3 reads CSVQDSSTDTQYF. The CDR3 bases are TGCAGCGTTCAGGACAGCAGCACAGATACGCAGTATTTT.

Many counts were recorded for this clonotype. V is TRBV28 and J is TRBJ1-2, with D hard to call. CDR1 and CDR2 (germline): MDHEN, SYDVKM. Trimming took 3 bases from V and 0 from J, leaving 8 bases between them. The CDR3 is 14 amino acids. CDR3 loop: CASSLGNSNYGYTF. CDR3 DNA: TGTGCCAGCAGTTTGGGCAACTCTAACTATGGCTACACCTTC.

Many counts were recorded for this clonotype. This chain links TRBV11-2 with TRBJ2-4; D is undetermined. Germline loops: CDR1 SGHAT, CDR2 FQNNGV. The CDR3 is made up of 15 amino acids. Trimming pared 8 bases from V and 1 base from J, leaving 15 bases between. Here the CDR3 reads CASGSVSTAKNIQYF. For the CDR3, the DNA is TGTGCCAGCGGGTCGGTGTCGACGGCCAAAAACATTCAGTACTTC.

This clonotype was recorded at least ten times. The CDR3 here is CASSLPSGSQRDTQYF. CDR3 coding DNA: TGCGCCAGCAGCTTGCCTAGCGGGAGCCAAAGAGATACGCAGTATTTT. This chain links TRBV5-1 with TRBJ2-3, with 10 bases that match TRBD2. The germline CDR1 and CDR2 sequences are SGHRS and YFSETQ. There are 16 residues in the CDR3. Trimming cost V 1 base and J 5 bases; bases outside gene matches: 7.

At least ten counts were recorded for this clonotype. The rearrangement joins TRBV7-2 to TRBJ1-2, with 7 bases lining up with TRBD1. Germline-derived CDR1 and CDR2 are SGHTA and FQGNSA. V gave up 5 bases and J gave up 4 bases; unmatched junction bases: 7. The CDR3 sequence is 14 residues long. The CDR3 nucleotides are TGTGCCAGCAGCCCCCTGGGACAGCTCTATGGCTACACCTTC. It translates to CASSPLGQLYGYTF.

This clonotype has ten or more counts. The chain combines TRBV10-3 with TRBJ1-1, with D maybe TRBD1 (6 bases). The V gene's germline CDR1 is ENHRY and CDR2 SYGVKD. Trimming took 6 bases from V and 4 from J, leaving 24 bases between them. This CDR3 region has 17 residues. This chain's CDR3 is CAISANAVEGEITEAFF. In DNA form, the CDR3 reads TGTGCCATCAGCGCCAACGCCGTGGAGGGGGAAATCACTGAAGCTTTCTTT.

This clonotype was found many times. The rearrangement links TRBV12-3 or TRBV12-4 to TRBJ2-7; TRBD1 matches 10 bases. Trimming took 5 bases from V and 7 from J; bases not matched to a gene: 8. This CDR3 spans 14 amino acids. CDR3 amino acids: CASSPGQGSFEQYF. In DNA form, the CDR3 reads TGTGCCAGCAGTCCGGGACAGGGGTCTTTTGAGCAGTACTTC.

Comments on this clonotype: Just one base apart from a much larger clone, this may be a read error. The genes are TRBV11-2 and TRBJ2-7; no definite D call. The CDR3 totals 13 residues. Germline lookup yields CDR1 SGHAT and CDR2 FQNNGV. The CDR3 DNA reads TGTTCCAGCCATCCCGAGAACCACTACGAGCAGTACTTC. This encodes CSSHPENHYEQYF.

The rearrangement uses TRBV28 and TRBJ2-2; TRBD2 might be the D (7 bases). Germline CDR1 and CDR2: MDHEN and SYDVKM. The CDR3 contains 13 residues. V was cut by 7 bases and J by 6 bases, with 12 bases left in between. In DNA, the CDR3 is TGTGCCAGCACTTGGCGGGGGCCCGGGGAGCTGTTTTTT. Protein product: CASTWRGPGELFF.

This clonotype appeared many times. The chain couples TRBV9 to TRBJ2-3; 7 positions agree with TRBD2. The CDR3 is 14 amino acids. J was trimmed by 2 bases and V by 2 bases; bases with no gene match: 2. The germline gives CDR1 SGDLS, CDR2 YYNGEE. This CDR3 is CASSVGDYTDTQYF. The DNA for the CDR3 is TGTGCCAGCAGCGTCGGGGACTACACAGATACGCAGTATTTT.

This clonotype was picked up many times. The gene calls are TRBV5-5 and TRBJ2-1; D not resolved. V was cut by 4 bases and J by 4 bases, with 9 bases left in between. The CDR3 sequence is 13 residues long. In germline, CDR1 is SGHKS, CDR2 YYEKEE (reference sequence). The CDR3 region has the DNA TGTGCCAGCAGCACGGACGCTTACAATGAGCAGTTCTTC. Protein: CASSTDAYNEQFF.

V and J are TRBV5-5 and TRBJ1-6; 8 nucleotides match TRBD1. Germline V lookup: CDR1 SGHKS, CDR2 YYEKEE (reference sequence). CDR3 size: 15 residues. V lost 6 bases, J lost 0 bases, and 2 bases stayed unmatched. In DNA form, the CDR3 reads TGTGCCAGCAACACAGGGGGCTCCTATAATTCACCCCTCCACTTT. Amino acids: CASNTGGSYNSPLHF. Full variable domain (missing parts from reference TRBV5-5 and TRBJ1-6): DAGVTQSPTHLIKTRGQQVTLRCSPISGHKSVSWYQQVLGQGPQFIFQYYEKEERGRGNFPDRFSARQFPNYSSELNVNALLLGDSALYLCASNTGGSYNSPLHFGNGTRLTVT.

This clonotype was seen ten or more times. The genes are TRBV3-1 and TRBJ1-4; D remains unclear. The V gene's germline CDR1 is LGHDT and CDR2 YNNKEL (reference sequence). The germline V and J ends were trimmed by 3 bases and 8 bases, with 16 bases remaining between them. The CDR3 sequence is 15 residues long. The CDR3 DNA sequence: TGTGCCAGCAGCCAGCTTCCGAACTCATGGGAAAAACTGTTTTTT. Protein product: CASSQLPNSWEKLFF.

This clonotype was seen ten or more times. The gene calls are TRBV20-1 and TRBJ2-3, with 10 bases fitting TRBD1. J lost 4 bases, V lost 3 bases, and 7 bases had no gene match. CDR1 is DFQATT, CDR2 SNEGSKA, per germline (reference sequence). The CDR3 has 15 amino acids. DNA for the CDR3: TGCAGTGCTAGCGTGGGACAGGGGTTCGCAGATACGCAGTATTTT. Translating it yields CSASVGQGFADTQYF.

At least ten counts were recorded for this clonotype. The chain recombines TRBV5-1 with TRBJ2-3, with TRBD1 matching 8 bases. The ends lost 3 bases at V and 4 bases at J; junction bases unmatched: 25. This CDR3 is built from 21 residues. CDR1 is SGHRS, CDR2 YFSETQ, per germline. CDR3 DNA sequence: TGCGCCAGCAGCTCCCTTTTTCAGACAGGGGTAGAAAGATCTAGGTCAGATACGCAGTATTTT. Translation: CASSSLFQTGVERSRSDTQYF. Complete variable domain (other parts from reference TRBV5-1 and TRBJ2-3): KAGVTQTPRYLIKTRGQQVTLSCSPISGHRSVSWYQQTPGQGLQFLFEYFSETQRNKGNFPGRFSGRQFSNSRSEMNVSTLELGDSALYLCASSSLFQTGVERSRSDTQYFGPGTRLTVL.

This clonotype was seen many times. The chain joins TRBV5-6 to TRBJ2-3; D remains ambiguous. The CDR3 has 14 amino acids. Per germline, CDR1 SGHDT and CDR2 YYEEEE. Trimming shortened V by 2 bases and J by 4 bases, and 11 bases separated the two germline ends. The CDR3 region is CASSFSSVPDTQYF. The DNA of the CDR3 is TGTGCCAGCAGCTTTAGTTCCGTTCCAGATACGCAGTATTTT.

As regards this clonotype: With a much larger clone just one base away, this may be a read error. The chain carries TRBV5-1 and TRBJ2-7; 8 positions match TRBD1. Trimming cost V 3 bases and J 5 bases; bases outside gene matches: 16. The germline CDR1 and CDR2 sequences are SGHRS and YFSETQ. The CDR3 extends over 17 amino acids. CDR3 loop: CASSYNPPGQDGDEQYF. CDR3 bases: TGCGCCAGCAGCTACAACCCCCCGGGACAGGATGGAGACGAGCAGTACTTC.

This clonotype appeared many times. The J gene is TRBJ2-1, the V gene TRBV24-1; 7 nucleotides match TRBD1. Germline CDR1 reads KGHDR; CDR2 reads SFDVKD. The CDR3 totals 18 residues. Trimming at V came to 0 bases and at J to 3 bases, leaving 10 bases not matched to a gene. CDR3 sequence: CATSDLRATGAGYNEQFF. The DNA of the CDR3 is TGTGCCACCAGTGATTTGCGTGCCACAGGGGCGGGCTACAATGAGCAGTTCTTC.

V and J are TRBV27 and TRBJ2-7; D is unresolved. Between the trimmed V and J ends, which lost 2 bases and 6 bases, there was a span of 11 bases. Per the germline V gene, CDR1 is MNHEY and CDR2 is SMNVEV (reference sequence). The CDR3 covers 13 residues. The CDR3 here is CASSLVSTGEQYF. In DNA, the CDR3 is TGTGCCAGCAGTTTAGTCTCAACCGGCGAGCAGTACTTC.

There are many counts of this clonotype. The rearrangement joins TRBV28 to TRBJ1-3; D unresolved. The CDR3 contains 15 residues. Looked up from germline, CDR1 is MDHEN and CDR2 is SYDVKM. V gave up 5 bases and J gave up 4 bases, with 15 bases separating them. The CDR3 protein is CASSEKGLTGNTIYF. The CDR3 bases are TGTGCCAGCAGTGAGAAGGGTCTAACAGGAAACACCATATATTTT.

This clonotype was found many times. This chain connects TRBV20-1 to TRBJ2-3, with TRBD1 identical over 8 bases. This CDR3 is 19 amino acids long. The germline V gene has CDR1 DFQATT and CDR2 SNEGSKA (reference sequence). V gave up 1 base and J gave up 2 bases; unmatched junction bases: 17. In DNA form, the CDR3 reads TGCAGTGCTAGAGCTAAATCTTTAGGGGACAGGCCGCTCACAGATACGCAGTATTTT. It translates to CSARAKSLGDRPLTDTQYF.